The 21 T cell receptor beta chains below all came from one sample that was sequenced in a study of T cell responses to AZD1222 COVID-19 vaccine. Generated by immunoSEQ multiplex PCR, the TCRdb table keeps only in-frame clones and is missing some. This table has 200,000 to 250,000 clones, 85% to 95% appearing once. The starting material was peripheral blood, obtained on day 0 of MenACWY control vaccination. The receptors shown here come from an adult in good health.

The chain uses TRBV27 and TRBJ1-6; maybe TRBD1 (5 bases). CDR1 MNHEY and CDR2 SMNVEV come from the germline V gene (reference sequence). The CDR3 covers 14 residues. V lost 2 bases to trimming and J lost 6 bases, with 8 bases between them. The CDR3, as DNA: TGTGCCAGCAGTTTACAAGGGGCTAATTCACCCCTCCACTTT. Translation gives CASSLQGANSPLHF.

This chain uses TRBV2 with TRBJ2-7, with 9 bases identical to TRBD2. The length of the CDR3 is 13 residues. CDR1 SNHLY and CDR2 FYNNEI come from the germline V gene. The trim removed 4 bases at V and 6 bases at J, leaving 4 bases unmatched. The CDR3 loop is CASSVISGGEQYF. CDR3 coding DNA: TGTGCCAGCAGTGTCATTAGCGGGGGCGAGCAGTACTTC.

The chain has TRBV6-5 and TRBJ2-2, with 7 bases matching TRBD1. CDR3 length: 13 residues. V lost 7 bases, J lost 7 bases, and 6 bases stayed unmatched. Germline-derived CDR1 and CDR2 are MNHEY and SVGAGI. This CDR3 reads CASTWTGDGELFF. The CDR3 nucleotides read TGTGCCAGCACTTGGACAGGCGACGGGGAGCTGTTTTTT.

This chain uses TRBV6-2 or TRBV6-3 with TRBJ1-5; possible D gene TRBD1, 5 bases. V was pared by 5 bases and J by 5 bases, with 7 bases between. Germline CDR1 reads MNHEY; CDR2 reads SVGEGT. This CDR3 is built from 12 residues. The CDR3 loop reads CASSQGHQPQHF. The CDR3 DNA reads TGTGCCAGCAGTCAGGGCCATCAGCCCCAGCATTTT.

The chain couples TRBV2 to TRBJ1-1; 7 positions agree with TRBD1. Germline CDR1 SNHLY, CDR2 FYNNEI. This CDR3 has 14 amino acids. The J segment lost 6 bases and the V segment lost 5 bases, leaving 9 bases of the junction unmatched. The chain's CDR3 is CASSKQGSMSEAFF. The CDR3 DNA follows: TGTGCCAGCAGTAAACAGGGGTCTATGTCTGAAGCTTTCTTT.

V and J are TRBV29-1 and TRBJ2-3; D perhaps matches TRBD1 (5 bases). The CDR3 runs to 15 residues. Trimming removed 3 bases from V and 0 bases from J, with 13 bases in between. Germline V gene data show CDR1 as SQVTM and CDR2 as ANQGSEA. CDR3 sequence reads: CSVEGRSYSTDTQYF. The CDR3, as DNA: TGCAGCGTTGAGGGGCGGTCCTATAGCACAGATACGCAGTATTTT.

This chain connects TRBV5-5 to TRBJ1-2, with 8 bases aligning to TRBD1. V lost 5 bases and J lost 7; bases outside the gene matches: 13. The CDR3 runs to 15 residues. The germline CDR1 and CDR2 sequences are SGHKS and YYEKEE (reference sequence). CDR3 nucleotides: TGTGCCAGCAGTTCCTCAATAGGACAGGGAACTGGCTACACCTTC. It translates to CASSSSIGQGTGYTF.

CDR3 amino acids: CASSEGYHEQFF. The DNA of the CDR3 is TGTGCCAGCAGTGAAGGGTACCATGAGCAGTTCTTC. This sequence joins TRBV6-1 and TRBJ2-1, with D unclear. This CDR3 region has 12 residues. V lost 1 base and J lost 8, with 6 bases in between. Per germline, CDR1 MNHNS and CDR2 SASEGT.

The chain uses TRBV10-3 and TRBJ1-2, with D maybe TRBD1 (6 bases). Trimming pared 3 bases from V and 4 bases from J, leaving 15 bases between. This CDR3 comprises 15 residues. Germline V gene data show CDR1 as ENHRY and CDR2 as SYGVKD. The CDR3 reads CAISELLGAVYGYTF. CDR3 DNA sequence: TGTGCCATCAGTGAATTACTGGGGGCGGTCTATGGCTACACCTTC.

This chain joins TRBV30 and TRBJ2-7; TRBD1 matches 7 bases. The V gene's germline CDR1 is GTSNPN and CDR2 SVGIG (reference sequence). With V trimmed by 4 bases and J by 4 bases, 7 bases remained unmatched. This CDR3 comprises 13 residues. The CDR3 DNA reads TGTGCCTGGACCAATAGGGGGCAATACGAGCAGTACTTC. This encodes CAWTNRGQYEQYF.

Written as DNA, the CDR3 is TGTGCCAGCAGCAACGCCCGTGCTGACACCATATATTTT. Translated: CASSNARADTIYF. The genes are TRBV21-1 and TRBJ1-3. TRBV21-1 is recorded as a pseudogene. The CDR3 length is 13 residues.

J is TRBJ1-2 and V is TRBV7-2; D not certain. Trimming removed 3 bases at V and 8 bases at J, with 19 bases between. Germline-derived CDR1 and CDR2 are SGHTA and FQGNSA. The CDR3 totals 15 residues. The CDR3 spells CASSFGGRQPGGYTF. In DNA form, the CDR3 reads TGTGCCAGCAGCTTTGGCGGACGGCAGCCGGGAGGCTACACCTTC.

This clone was observed once. The V gene is TRBV7-2, the J gene TRBJ1-1; a weak D match, TRBD1 (5 bases). Looked up from germline, CDR1 is SGHTA and CDR2 is FQGNSA. Between the trimmed V and J ends, which lost 5 bases and 4 bases, there was a span of 17 bases. The CDR3 totals 15 residues. CDR3 amino acids: CASSRQSVYGTEAFF. CDR3 coding DNA: TGTGCCAGCAGCAGACAGAGCGTTTACGGCACTGAAGCTTTCTTT.

This clone was observed a single time. J is TRBJ1-6 and V is TRBV13, with 8 bases lining up with TRBD1. This CDR3 contains 14 residues. Germline CDR1 is PRHDT and CDR2 is FYEKMQ (reference sequence). V gave up 5 bases and J gave up 7 bases; unmatched junction bases: 4. This CDR3 is CASSQGDRNSPLHF. CDR3 nucleotide sequence: TGTGCCAGCAGCCAAGGGGACAGGAATTCACCCCTCCACTTT.

The J gene is TRBJ1-2, the V gene TRBV3-1 (or the pseudogene TRBV3-2), with D tentatively TRBD1 (5 bases). The V gene lost 4 bases and the J gene lost 7 bases, with 16 bases spanning the gap. The CDR3 contains 14 residues. Germline values: CDR1 LGHDT, CDR2 YNNKEL (reference sequence). CDR3 sequence (DNA): TGTGCCAGCAGCCCTTGGGCCGACAGTGGTGGCTACACCTTC. Translation: CASSPWADSGGYTF.

The V gene is TRBV6-5, the J gene TRBJ1-1; tentative D call: TRBD1 (6 bases). CDR1 MNHEY and CDR2 SVGAGI come from the germline V gene. This CDR3 region has 13 residues. Trimming left V 5 bases short and J 6 bases short, with 13 bases between. The CDR3 coding sequence is TGTGCCAGCAGTCAGACAGGATGGGCTGAAGCTTTCTTT. It is translated as CASSQTGWAEAFF.

This clone was seen just once. The J gene is TRBJ2-7, the V gene TRBV13, with 9 bases lining up with TRBD1. After removal of 5 bases from V and 4 bases from J, the junction contained 9 bases not matched to a gene. The length of the CDR3 is 15 residues. The germline V gene has CDR1 PRHDT and CDR2 FYEKMQ (reference sequence). The CDR3 sequence is CASSQGGQGSYEQYF. CDR3 coding DNA: TGTGCCAGCAGCCAAGGAGGACAGGGGTCGTACGAGCAGTACTTC.

The genes are TRBV20-1 and TRBJ1-5; D is unclear. The CDR3 extends over 11 amino acids. The germline gives CDR1 DFQATT, CDR2 SNEGSKA (reference sequence). V was shortened by 3 bases and J by 2 bases, with 2 bases between the two germline ends. The CDR3 region is CSASGNQPQHF. The CDR3 coding sequence is TGCAGTGCTAGTGGCAATCAGCCCCAGCATTTT.

In its sample, this clone was seen once. V usage is TRBV9 and J usage is TRBJ1-4; the D is unclear. V was trimmed by 4 bases and J by 2 bases, leaving 9 bases between them. In germline, CDR1 is SGDLS, CDR2 YYNGEE. The CDR3 extends over 14 amino acids. In DNA form, the CDR3 reads TGTGCCAGCAGCCCCCGGAGGACTAATGAAAAACTGTTTTTT. Its translation is CASSPRRTNEKLFF.

V is TRBV11-3 and J is TRBJ2-1, with a weak D call TRBD1 (5 bases). There are 15 residues in the CDR3. V dropped 5 bases and J dropped 4 bases, with 15 bases sitting between them. Germline lookup yields CDR1 SGHNT and CDR2 YENEEA. CDR3 DNA sequence: TGTGCCAGCAGCACCCGACAGTCCAAATACAATGAGCAGTTCTTC. It yields the protein CASSTRQSKYNEQFF. The full variable domain, rest sourced from reference TRBV11-3 and TRBJ2-1, is EAGVVQSPRYKIIEKKQPVAFWCNPISGHNTLYWYLQNLGQGPELLIRYENEEAVDDSQLPKDRFSAERLKGVDSTLKIQPAELGDSAVYLCASSTRQSKYNEQFFGPGTRLTVL.

This rearrangement joins TRBV7-9 to TRBJ2-7, with 9 bases matching TRBD1. Germline V CDR1 and CDR2: SEHNR, FQNEAQ (reference sequence). The trim removed 5 bases at V and 7 bases at J, leaving 12 bases unmatched. The CDR3 runs 15 residues. This chain's CDR3 is CASSGGQGLLWEQYF. CDR3 DNA sequence: TGTGCCAGCAGCGGGGGACAGGGACTTCTATGGGAGCAGTACTTC.